The TCR beta chain described here comes from a study of cytomegalovirus exposure and HLA in healthy donors. In the study overall: For the roughly 400 genotyped donors, more than 80% fell within the Caucasian-associated ancestry cluster.

The CDR3 spans 14 residues. Germline lookup yields CDR1 MGHDK and CDR2 SYGVNS. V lost 4 bases, J lost 2 bases, and 12 bases lay in between. Vbeta (60) and Jbeta (13) primers were used in the PCR. Sequencing was performed with immunoSEQ multiplex PCR; in TCRdb, only in-frame clones are kept and a portion is missing. The record lists more than 50,000 clones, of which the ten most abundant hold about an eighth. The sequence came from a man aged 18 to 30 in good health and CMV-seropositive. Sequenced: PBMCs. The chain links TRBV25-1 to TRBJ2-7, with D perhaps matching TRBD2 (5 bases). This CDR3 reads CASSGQRETYEQYF. As DNA, the CDR3 is TGTGCCAGCAGTGGGCAAAGGGAGACCTACGAGCAGTACTTC.